The 13 T cell receptor beta chains in this list originate from one sample, sequenced in a study of blood T cell repertoires in COVID-19. The protocol was immunoSEQ multiplex PCR, while the TCRdb copy is restricted to in-frame clones and leaves out a portion. The table has about 180,000 clones, more than 70% seen once. Sequencing input: peripheral blood. The receptors were gathered from a person aged 65-85 years with COVID-19, enrolled during active disease.

This chain links TRBV10-3 with TRBJ1-1; perhaps TRBD1 as D (5 bases). This CDR3 contains 13 residues. Germline lookup yields CDR1 ENHRY and CDR2 SYGVKD. V dropped 9 bases and J dropped 1 base, with 12 bases sitting between them. The CDR3 sequence: CAIRETANTEAFF. CDR3 DNA: TGTGCCATTAGAGAGACAGCGAACACTGAAGCTTTCTTT.

This clone was observed once. V gene TRBV2 combines with J gene TRBJ1-2; D is ambiguous. The V gene lost 8 bases and the J gene lost 0 bases, with 7 bases spanning the gap. Germline values: CDR1 SNHLY, CDR2 FYNNEI. The CDR3 runs 12 residues. The chain's CDR3 is CASGRANYGYTF. CDR3 nucleotide sequence: TGTGCCAGCGGGCGTGCTAACTATGGCTACACCTTC.

The chain has TRBV2 and TRBJ2-2, with D hard to call. The CDR3 sequence is 12 residues long. Germline assignment: CDR1 SNHLY and CDR2 FYNNEI. The V end was cut by 6 bases, the J end by 7 bases, with 9 bases between. The CDR3 DNA reads TGTGCCAGCAGGCGATTCGGCGGGGAGCTGTTTTTT. Protein sequence: CASRRFGGELFF.

This clone was picked up one time. This chain links TRBV19 with TRBJ2-7; 7 nucleotides align to TRBD2. The CDR3 length is 17 residues. After removal of 1 base from V and 0 bases from J, the junction contained 9 bases not matched to a gene. Looked up from germline, CDR1 is LNHDA and CDR2 is SQIVND (reference sequence). CDR3 amino acids: CASSIAGSGLFSYEQYF. In DNA form, the CDR3 reads TGTGCCAGTAGTATAGCGGGTAGCGGGCTTTTCTCCTACGAGCAGTACTTC.

The genes are TRBV7-6 and TRBJ2-1; TRBD2 might be the D (6 bases). Trimming shortened V by 3 bases and J by 1 base, and 10 bases separated the two germline ends. The CDR3 extends over 15 amino acids. Looked up from germline, CDR1 is SGHVS and CDR2 is FNYEAQ. CDR3: CASSLYAGSYNEQFF. CDR3 nucleotide sequence: TGTGCCAGCAGCTTGTATGCGGGATCCTACAATGAGCAGTTCTTC.

The V and J genes are TRBV28 and TRBJ1-2; 7 bases are shared with TRBD1. The V gene end was trimmed by 6 bases and the J gene end by 5 bases; junction bases not matched to a gene: 3. The CDR3 loop spans 12 amino acids. CDR1 MDHEN and CDR2 SYDVKM come from the germline V gene. CDR3 sequence (DNA): TGTGCCAGCAGGACAGGGATTTATGGCTACACCTTC. Its translation is CASRTGIYGYTF.

The V gene is TRBV7-3, the J gene TRBJ2-3; TRBD2 matches 13 bases. J was trimmed by 0 bases and V by 2 bases; bases with no gene match: 5. This CDR3 is built from 18 residues. Per the germline V gene, CDR1 is SGHTA and CDR2 is FQGTGA. The CDR3 DNA sequence: TGTGCCAGCAGCTTACCGGGACTAGCGGGGACTAGCACAGATACGCAGTATTTT. Amino acids: CASSLPGLAGTSTDTQYF.

V usage is TRBV19 and J usage is TRBJ1-1; 12 bases map to TRBD1. The germline gives CDR1 LNHDA, CDR2 SQIVND (reference sequence). V shed 7 bases, J shed 5 bases, and the junction held 2 bases outside the gene matches. The CDR3 spans 13 residues. The CDR3 is CASKGQGATEAFF. Written as DNA, the CDR3 is TGTGCCAGTAAGGGACAGGGGGCGACTGAAGCTTTCTTT.

The gene calls are TRBV3-1 (or the pseudogene TRBV3-2) and TRBJ1-2; 7 bases fit TRBD1. Trimming removed 3 bases from V and 4 bases from J; junction bases left unmatched: 8. The CDR3 covers 15 residues. In germline, CDR1 is LGHDT, CDR2 YNNKEL (reference sequence). The CDR3 protein is CASSHPGQPFYGYTF. The CDR3 DNA is TGTGCCAGCAGCCACCCGGGACAGCCTTTCTATGGCTACACCTTC.

This clone occurred a few times. This sequence joins TRBV7-2 and TRBJ2-2, with a possible D match to TRBD1 (6 bases). CDR3 length equals 16 residues. The germline V gene encodes CDR1 SGHTA and CDR2 FQGNSA. With 1 base removed from V and 4 bases from J, the gap between germline ends came to 13 bases. CDR3 nucleotides: TGTGCCAGCAGCTTAGTGTGGGCAGGGGCCACCGGGGAGCTGTTTTTT. This encodes CASSLVWAGATGELFF.

The V call is TRBV7-3, the J call TRBJ2-1; 10 bases are shared with TRBD1. This CDR3 has 17 amino acids. V shed 5 bases, J shed 6 bases, and the junction held 13 bases outside the gene matches. The germline V gene encodes CDR1 SGHTA and CDR2 FQGTGA. CDR3 bases: TGTGCCAGCAGCCTCAGAGGGGACAGGGGACCGGGCAATGAGCAGTTCTTC. Amino acids: CASSLRGDRGPGNEQFF. The full variable domain, its missing parts supplied by reference TRBV7-3 and TRBJ2-1, is GAGVSQTPSNKVTEKGKYVELRCDPISGHTALYWYRQSLGQGPEFLIYFQGTGAADDSGLPNDRFFAVRPEGSVSTLKIQRTERGDSAVYLCASSLRGDRGPGNEQFFGPGTRLTVL.

In DNA, the CDR3 is TGCGCCAGCAGCCAAGATATGGGCAGGGGGCCGATTGGCTACACCTTC. It encodes CASSQDMGRGPIGYTF. The chain has TRBV4-3 and TRBJ1-2; TRBD1 matches 8 bases. The germline V gene encodes CDR1 LGHNA and CDR2 YSLEER. V shed 0 bases, J shed 7 bases, and the junction held 10 bases outside the gene matches. CDR3 length: 16 residues.

The rearrangement links TRBV21-1 to TRBJ1-4. TRBV21-1 is a pseudogene locus. The CDR3 runs to 19 residues. In DNA form, the CDR3 reads TGTGCCAGCAGCTCACCACCCTTCACAGTACGGGGGAGTGGTGAAAAACTGTTTTTT. Residues: CASSSPPFTVRGSGEKLFF.